The sequence of this T cell receptor (beta chain) was determined in a study of shared clonotypes between healthy human individuals (dated by TCRdb to 2020 to 2021). The study in broad terms: A couple of women and a few men aged 18 to 49 years were included in the cohort. Libraries were prepared and TCR repertoires were sequenced by different laboratories using diverse techniques, in order to increase sequencing depth and limit assay-specific biases. Between about 0.8 and 9.5 billion PBMCs per donor were obtained by leukapheresis. For each donor, CD4 naive and CD4 memory were each given three plates, CD8 naive was given two plates, and CD8 memory was given one plate. The study deeply sequenced blood TCR repertoires of several healthy adults to estimate repertoire size and the extent of clonotype sharing between individuals. Results the study describes overall, beyond this receptor: Around 5.4% of naive CD4, approximately 3.7% of naive CD8, about 2.1% of memory CD4, and 0.35% to 0.4% of memory CD8 clonotypes were shared across a few donors. Sampling was limited to blood, and TCR repertoires in tissue likely differ from TCR repertoires in blood. Based on pairwise subsampling, the degree of clonotype sharing among donors was expected to be affected by sequencing depth. Larger estimated clonotype richness was generally found for naive subsets than for memory subsets. Because the study included only a small number of donors, the genetic and exposure-history diversity represented was limited. Compared with non-shared clonotypes, clonotypes shared by all four sorted-subset donors had higher generation probabilities. Rarefaction of sorted-subset datasets indicated incomplete sequencing despite the large sequencing depth.

The donors were healthy, HIV-negative adults with no recently reported acute infections or vaccinations. Every donor was a Caucasian adult living in Nashville, Tennessee, USA. CD4+ T cells were enriched through magnetic negative selection, after which naive cells were positively selected on CD45RA and the remaining negative fraction served as the memory subset. After blood collection by leukapheresis, PBMCs were isolated using Ficoll-Histopaque density gradient centrifugation and then cryopreserved in the vapor phase of liquid nitrogen. Analytical flow cytometry was used to check the purity and quantity of each magnetically sorted T cell population. Each sorted fraction had its genomic DNA isolated and then quantified by UV absorbance on a Nanodrop 2000c. TCR CDR3 regions were amplified from genomic DNA by multiplex PCR using the deep immunoSEQ assay. For each cell subset, the extracted genomic DNA was distributed evenly across all wells of several immunoSEQ 96-well plates, and each plate served as one replicate. For sorted subsets, each replicate PCR was loaded with roughly 0.2 ug genomic DNA, equivalent to about 30,000 T cell genomes. The purified libraries were quantified using a Qubit 3.0 fluorometer, sized with a Bioanalyzer 2100, and then quantified again using the KAPA Library Quantification kit. Every immunoSEQ 96-well plate was sequenced on a separate single-read 150-cycle Illumina NextSeq 550 flow cell. The study's own analysis went as follows. Because the immunoSEQ output included only junctional sequences and no quality scores, the filtering could not be the same as the filtering used for full-length reads. To assign V/J genes and CDR3, sequences were annotated using PyIR, a Python wrapper for IgBLAST v1.9, with IMGT germline references. Reads with weak V/J assignments (E-value above 1e-6), missing CDR3, stop codons, out-of-frame junctions, or ambiguous translated residues were removed. A V3J clonotype was defined by an identical inferred V gene, J gene, and CDR3 amino acid sequence. Percentage overlap between repertoires was computed as shared unique clonotypes divided by the size of the smaller repertoire. RTK rarefaction, the Chao1 estimator, and Recon v2.1 estimates of unobserved clonotypes were used to assess repertoire richness. OLGA was used to compute generation probabilities for all TCRbeta clonotypes that the gDNA method yielded from a handful of donors. This immuneACCESS table, as held by TCRdb, lists in-frame sequences with V and J called but not all clones. Of the missing ones, under half trace to an unresolved V gene in checked studies; the others have no known cause. V, J and clone size reflect that table, while D and trimming were determined from the DNA. The sample profile shows some 1,400,000 clones; 95% to 97% of them were found once. The ten largest clonotypes hold 1.2% of the sample.

On this clone: The specificity of this receptor is unknown. No much larger clonotype is one base removed from it; base qualities were not supplied. Different DNA sequences within this sample yield the same CDR3.

V ends up 4 bases short and J 3 bases short, with an unmatched junction base count of 4. CDR1 and CDR2 were assigned from the germline V gene as SGDLS and YYNGEE. The CDR3 contains 14 residues, cysteine and phenylalanine counted. Only the CDR3 portion is preserved as DNA: 42 bases, with reading frame beginning at the first base. The chain is encoded by TRBV9 joined to TRBJ2-7, with TRBD2 matching 10 junction bases. This TCR derives from a man younger than 40 in good health. Sample: naive CD4+ T cells sorted from blood. Per the publication, the cell subset or site label means: CD45RA+ positively selected. The CDR3 corresponds to CASSPSGSYYEQYF. Read as DNA, the sequence is TGTGCCAGCAGCCCTAGCGGGAGTTACTACGAGCAGTACTTC.